Following are 26 T cell receptor beta chains from one sample sequenced in a study of blood T cell repertoires in COVID-19. TCRdb's table, derived via immunoSEQ multiplex PCR, lists solely in-frame clones and lacks some. The sample lists approximately 260,000 clones, roughly 82% seen once, with roughly 4.6% in the top ten. Material: peripheral blood. Receptors were obtained from a woman of 80 years or more with active or convalescent COVID-19.

The gene calls are TRBV29-1 and TRBJ1-2; the match to TRBD1 covers 7 bases. Germline assignment: CDR1 SQVTM and CDR2 ANQGSEA. V dropped 4 bases and J dropped 3; count of bases not matched to a gene: 5. CDR3 length: 13 amino acids. The CDR3: CSVGQGEYYGYTF. CDR3 DNA sequence: TGCAGCGTTGGGCAGGGGGAGTACTATGGCTACACCTTC.

The V call is TRBV11-2, the J call TRBJ1-6, with D hard to call. V gave up 1 base and J gave up 7 bases, with 8 bases separating them. CDR1 SGHAT and CDR2 FQNNGV come from the germline V gene. This CDR3 is 14 amino acids long. This chain's CDR3 is CASSLARGNSPLHF. CDR3 nucleotide sequence: TGTGCCAGCAGCTTAGCACGGGGAAATTCACCCCTCCACTTT.

This sequence joins TRBV30 and TRBJ1-2; 8 positions agree with TRBD1. The CDR3 totals 16 residues. V was pared by 0 bases and J by 3 bases, with 9 bases of the junction left unmatched. From germline, CDR1 is GTSNPN and CDR2 SVGIG (reference sequence). The CDR3 reads CAWSVTGGTPYYGYTF. The CDR3 region has the DNA TGTGCCTGGAGTGTAACAGGGGGTACCCCTTACTATGGCTACACCTTC.

This clone was counted a few times. The chain employs TRBV29-1 and TRBJ2-1; D not certain. Looked up from germline, CDR1 is SQVTM and CDR2 is ANQGSEA. The CDR3 has 10 residues. V gave up 7 bases and J gave up 10 bases, with 11 bases separating them. The CDR3: CSAQTTEQFF. CDR3 bases: TGCAGCGCCCAAACGACAGAGCAGTTCTTC.

This chain links TRBV18 with TRBJ2-1; D is uncertain. The CDR3 spans 13 residues. Germline CDR1 reads KGHSH; CDR2 reads LQKENI. Deletions cut 2 bases from V and 4 bases from J, with 6 bases between. The CDR3 DNA reads TGTGCCAGCTCACCAGTTGCGTACAATGAGCAGTTCTTC. It encodes CASSPVAYNEQFF. Together with reference TRBV18 and TRBJ2-1, the CDR3 gives the full variable domain: NAGVMQNPRHLVRRRGQEARLRCSPMKGHSHVYWYRQLPEEGLKFMVYLQKENIIDESGMPKERFSAEFPKEGPSILRIQQVVRGDSAAYFCASSPVAYNEQFFGPGTRLTVL.

The CDR3 region is CASRTPGQGANEKLFF. The CDR3 bases are TGTGCCAGCAGGACTCCGGGACAGGGGGCTAATGAAAAACTGTTTTTT. V gene TRBV7-9 combines with J gene TRBJ1-4, with 11 bases fitting TRBD1. This CDR3 region has 16 residues. J gave up 3 bases and V 6 bases, and 6 bases lay outside the gene matches. Looked up from germline, CDR1 is SEHNR and CDR2 is FQNEAQ (reference sequence).

This clone was counted a few times. J is TRBJ1-2 and V is TRBV6-5, with 9 bases aligning to TRBD1. CDR3 length equals 13 residues. V trimming: 8 bases; J trimming: 6 bases; junction bases outside the gene matches: 7. Germline V gene lookup returns CDR1 MNHEY and CDR2 SVGAGI. CDR3: CASVTGGQDGYTF. The CDR3 DNA is TGTGCCAGCGTTACAGGGGGCCAGGATGGCTACACCTTC.

This rearrangement joins TRBV5-1 to TRBJ1-3; no clear D gene. Germline V CDR1 and CDR2: SGHRS, YFSETQ. The CDR3 covers 13 residues. The germline V and J ends were trimmed by 5 bases and 1 base, with 7 bases remaining between them. The CDR3 is CASSELSGNTIYF. DNA for the CDR3: TGCGCCAGCAGTGAGTTATCTGGAAACACCATATATTTT. The variable domain in full, with the rest retrieved from reference TRBV5-1 and TRBJ1-3, is KAGVTQTPRYLIKTRGQQVTLSCSPISGHRSVSWYQQTPGQGLQFLFEYFSETQRNKGNFPGRFSGRQFSNSRSEMNVSTLELGDSALYLCASSELSGNTIYFGEGSWLTVV.

The chain carries TRBV2 and TRBJ2-7, with 7 bases aligning to TRBD1. In germline, CDR1 is SNHLY, CDR2 FYNNEI. With V trimmed by 4 bases and J by 1 base, 7 bases remained unmatched. CDR3 length: 15 residues. This CDR3 reads CASSAYRGQSYEQYF. The CDR3 DNA reads TGTGCCAGCAGTGCCTACAGGGGCCAGTCCTACGAGCAGTACTTC.

The chain employs TRBV7-9 and TRBJ2-1; D not certain. CDR3 length equals 13 residues. V lost 1 base and J 4 bases, leaving 5 bases between the germline ends. Germline CDR1 is SEHNR and CDR2 is FQNEAQ (reference sequence). This CDR3 reads CASSLGQYNEQFF. CDR3 nucleotides: TGTGCCAGCAGCTTAGGGCAGTACAATGAGCAGTTCTTC.

This chain joins TRBV29-1 and TRBJ1-2; a weak D match, TRBD1 (5 bases). Deletions cut 7 bases from V and 4 bases from J, with 16 bases between. The CDR3 loop spans 13 amino acids. Germline CDR1 is SQVTM and CDR2 is ANQGSEA. The CDR3 region has the DNA TGCAGCGATTCGATAGGGGAGGGCTATGGCTACACCTTC. This codes for CSDSIGEGYGYTF.

The CDR3: CAISEVRTKEKMSSYEQYF. The CDR3 DNA reads as TGTGCCATCAGTGAGGTCAGAACTAAAGAGAAAATGAGCTCCTACGAGCAGTACTTC. The chain employs TRBV10-3 and TRBJ2-7; no definite D call. Trimming removed 2 bases from V and 0 bases from J, with 23 bases in between. Looked up from germline, CDR1 is ENHRY and CDR2 is SYGVKD. The CDR3 runs to 19 residues.

This clone has just one count. The junction does not match germline at one end; this may be a read error. V and J are TRBV6-5 and TRBJ1-6; no clear D gene. Per the germline V gene, CDR1 is MNHEY and CDR2 is SVGAGI. This CDR3 contains 12 residues. The DNA for the CDR3 is TGTGCCAGCAGATCCTTTAATTCACCCCTCCACTTT. Its translation: CASRSFNSPLHF.

The chain recombines TRBV14 with TRBJ1-2; D is ambiguous. V gave up 4 bases and J gave up 2 bases, with 8 bases separating them. There are 13 residues in the CDR3. Germline V CDR1 and CDR2: SGHDN, FVKESK. The CDR3 is CASSPLRNYGYTF. Here the CDR3 DNA reads TGTGCCAGCAGCCCGCTGCGGAACTATGGCTACACCTTC.

The chain recombines TRBV10-3 with TRBJ1-1; D perhaps matches TRBD1 (6 bases). The germline V and J ends were trimmed by 7 bases and 5 bases, with 14 bases remaining between them. The CDR3 covers 13 residues. The germline V gene has CDR1 ENHRY and CDR2 SYGVKD. CDR3 in amino acids: CAINRAPGTEAFF. The CDR3 DNA is TGTGCCATCAACAGGGCCCCGGGGACTGAAGCTTTCTTT.

The chain is built from TRBV5-6 and TRBJ2-5; the match to TRBD1 covers 7 bases. The CDR3 spans 15 residues. CDR1 and CDR2 (germline): SGHDT, YYEEEE. The junction had 9 bases not matched to a gene; V was cut back by 2 bases and J by 5 bases. CDR3 residues: CASSLGSRGRETQYF. The CDR3 DNA follows: TGTGCCAGCAGCTTAGGTAGTAGGGGGCGTGAGACCCAGTACTTC.

The chain employs TRBV2 and TRBJ1-5; no firm D call. The CDR3 length is 14 residues. Between the trimmed V and J ends, which lost 4 bases and 4 bases, there was a span of 11 bases. The germline V gene has CDR1 SNHLY and CDR2 FYNNEI. The CDR3 sequence is CASSGRERNQPQHF. CDR3 bases: TGTGCCAGCAGTGGGAGAGAGAGGAATCAGCCCCAGCATTTT.

This sequence joins TRBV25-1 and TRBJ1-4; 9 bases match TRBD1. CDR3 length: 17 residues. The germline V gene encodes CDR1 MGHDK and CDR2 SYGVNS. Trimming removed 6 bases from V and 3 bases from J; junction bases left unmatched: 11. The CDR3 DNA follows: TGTGCCAGCAGAGGATCCGGGACAGGGAGGTCTAATGAAAAACTGTTTTTT. Protein: CASRGSGTGRSNEKLFF.

The CDR3 loop is CAISATGDTEAFF. CDR3 bases: TGTGCCATCAGTGCCACCGGAGACACTGAAGCTTTCTTT. The rearrangement links TRBV10-3 to TRBJ1-1; D gene ambiguous. The V gene's germline CDR1 is ENHRY and CDR2 SYGVKD. V lost 4 bases and J 3 bases, leaving 9 bases between the germline ends. This CDR3 comprises 13 residues.

This clone was detected many times. The genes are TRBV3-1 (or the pseudogene TRBV3-2) and TRBJ2-2, with TRBD1 as a possible D gene (5 bases). The V end lost 3 bases, the J end lost 4 bases, and 9 bases lay between the germline ends. The V gene's germline CDR1 is LGHDT and CDR2 YNNKEL (reference sequence). The CDR3 extends over 14 amino acids. The DNA of the CDR3 is TGTGCCAGCAGCCAGCAGGGAACCACCGGGGAGCTGTTTTTT. It is translated as CASSQQGTTGELFF.

The table lists this clone with a few counts. The genes are TRBV29-1 and TRBJ1-2; D possibly corresponds to TRBD1 (6 bases). Trimming stripped 7 bases from V and 6 bases from J, with 21 bases between. Germline lookup yields CDR1 SQVTM and CDR2 ANQGSEA. This CDR3 comprises 14 residues. The CDR3 coding sequence is TGCAGCGCCGGCCCCGGGACACGGGGCAATGGCTACACCTTC. This gives the protein CSAGPGTRGNGYTF.

This clone was seen more than once but under ten times. The rearrangement links TRBV6-1 to TRBJ1-1, with D unclear. Germline V lookup: CDR1 MNHNS, CDR2 SASEGT. The CDR3 is 14 residues long. Trimming removed 0 bases at V and 11 bases at J, with 16 bases between. The CDR3 spells CASSEAILSPGAFF. CDR3 bases: TGTGCCAGCAGTGAAGCGATTCTCTCCCCTGGCGCTTTCTTT.

J is TRBJ2-6 and V is TRBV2; possible D gene TRBD1, 5 bases. Germline values: CDR1 SNHLY, CDR2 FYNNEI. This CDR3 has 15 amino acids. V lost 5 bases to trimming and J lost 0 bases, with 8 bases between them. The DNA of the CDR3 is TGTGCCAGCAGTTCAGGGTTCTCTGGGGCCAACGTCCTGACTTTC. This sequence encodes CASSSGFSGANVLTF.

This chain links TRBV6-5 with TRBJ2-7, with 8 bases matching TRBD1. This CDR3 contains 15 residues. CDR1 is MNHEY and CDR2 is SVGAGI in the germline V gene. V lost 0 bases, J lost 3 bases, and 4 bases stayed unmatched. The CDR3 here is CASSYSGTGNYEQYF. In DNA, the CDR3 is TGTGCCAGCAGTTACTCCGGGACAGGAAACTACGAGCAGTACTTC.

The V gene is TRBV5-1, the J gene TRBJ1-3; TRBD1 might be the D (6 bases). Per the germline V gene, CDR1 is SGHRS and CDR2 is YFSETQ. This CDR3 has 16 residues. The V and J ends lost 4 bases and 0 bases respectively, with 14 bases between them. The CDR3: CASSLGQPSSGNTIYF. The DNA for the CDR3 is TGCGCCAGCAGCCTGGGACAACCCAGCTCTGGAAACACCATATATTTT.

The J gene is TRBJ1-6, the V gene TRBV7-2; D may be TRBD1 (5 bases). Looked up from germline, CDR1 is SGHTA and CDR2 is FQGNSA. The germline V and J ends were trimmed by 3 bases and 9 bases, with 15 bases remaining between them. CDR3 size: 15 residues. The DNA of the CDR3 is TGTGCCAGCAGCTTGGGACTGCGATTGGGTTCACCCCTCCACTTT. As protein: CASSLGLRLGSPLHF.